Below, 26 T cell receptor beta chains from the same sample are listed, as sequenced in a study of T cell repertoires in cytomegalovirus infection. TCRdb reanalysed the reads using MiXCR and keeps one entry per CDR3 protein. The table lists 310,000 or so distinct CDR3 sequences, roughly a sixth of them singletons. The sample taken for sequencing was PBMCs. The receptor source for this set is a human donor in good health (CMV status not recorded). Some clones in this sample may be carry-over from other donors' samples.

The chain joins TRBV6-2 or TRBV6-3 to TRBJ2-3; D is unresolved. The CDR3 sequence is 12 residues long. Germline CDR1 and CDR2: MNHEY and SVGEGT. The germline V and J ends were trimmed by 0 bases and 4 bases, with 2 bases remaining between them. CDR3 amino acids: CASSYSSDTQYF. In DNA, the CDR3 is TGTGCCAGCAGTTACTCATCAGATACGCAGTATTTT.

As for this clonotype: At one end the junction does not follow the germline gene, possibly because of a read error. CDR3 nucleotides: TGTGCCAGCAGCTTGGGGGGTACGGCGAGGTATAGCAATCAGCCCCAGCATTTT. Protein product: CASSLGGTARYSNQPQHF. The genes are TRBV5-3 and TRBJ1-5, with D maybe TRBD1 (5 bases). TRBV5-3 is filed as an ORF, its function uncertain. This CDR3 is 18 amino acids long.

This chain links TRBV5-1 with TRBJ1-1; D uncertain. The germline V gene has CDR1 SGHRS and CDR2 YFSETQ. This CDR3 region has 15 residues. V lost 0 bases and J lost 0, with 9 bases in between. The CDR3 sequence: CASSLASDMNTEAFF. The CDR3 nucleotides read TGCGCCAGCAGCTTGGCCTCTGACATGAACACTGAAGCTTTCTTT.

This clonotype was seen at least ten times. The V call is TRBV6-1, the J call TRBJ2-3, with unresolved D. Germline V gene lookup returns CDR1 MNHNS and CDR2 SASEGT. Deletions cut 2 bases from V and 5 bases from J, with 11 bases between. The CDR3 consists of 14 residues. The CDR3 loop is CASSESGRGDTQYF. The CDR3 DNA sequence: TGTGCCAGCAGTGAATCCGGCAGAGGAGATACGCAGTATTTT.

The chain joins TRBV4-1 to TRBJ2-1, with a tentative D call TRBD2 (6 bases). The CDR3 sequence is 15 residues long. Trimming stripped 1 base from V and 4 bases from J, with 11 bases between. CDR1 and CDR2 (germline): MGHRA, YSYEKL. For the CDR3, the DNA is TGCGCCAGCAGCCAAGTCGCGGGACGGTACAATGAGCAGTTCTTC. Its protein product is CASSQVAGRYNEQFF.

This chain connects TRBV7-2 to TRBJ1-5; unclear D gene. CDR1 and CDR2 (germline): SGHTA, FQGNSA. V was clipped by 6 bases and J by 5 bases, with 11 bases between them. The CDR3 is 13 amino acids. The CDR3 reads CASSLALYQPQHF. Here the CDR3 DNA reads TGTGCCAGCAGTTTGGCCCTGTATCAGCCCCAGCATTTT.

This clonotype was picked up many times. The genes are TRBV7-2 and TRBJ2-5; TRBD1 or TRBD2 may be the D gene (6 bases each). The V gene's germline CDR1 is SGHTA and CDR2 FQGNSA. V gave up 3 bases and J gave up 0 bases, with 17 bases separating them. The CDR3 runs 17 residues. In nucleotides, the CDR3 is TGTGCCAGCAGCTTGGGAGACAGGTCGGGGGACCAAGAGACCCAGTACTTC. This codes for CASSLGDRSGDQETQYF. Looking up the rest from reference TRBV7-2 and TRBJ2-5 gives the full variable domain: GAGVSQSPSNKVTEKGKDVELRCDPISGHTALYWYRQSLGQGLEFLIYFQGNSAPDKSGLPSDRFSAERTGGSVSTLTIQRTQQEDSAVYLCASSLGDRSGDQETQYFGPGTRLLVL.

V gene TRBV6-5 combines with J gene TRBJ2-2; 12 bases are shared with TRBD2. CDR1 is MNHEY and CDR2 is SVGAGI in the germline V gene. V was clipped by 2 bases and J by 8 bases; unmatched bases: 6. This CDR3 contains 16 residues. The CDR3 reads CASSYGLAGGSGELFF. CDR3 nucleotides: TGTGCCAGCAGTTACGGCCTAGCGGGGGGGTCTGGGGAGCTGTTTTTT.

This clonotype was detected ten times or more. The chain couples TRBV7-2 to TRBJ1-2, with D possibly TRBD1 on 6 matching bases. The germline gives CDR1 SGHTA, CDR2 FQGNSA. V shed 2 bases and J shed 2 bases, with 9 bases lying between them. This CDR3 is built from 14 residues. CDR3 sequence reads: CASSLQQGNYGYTF. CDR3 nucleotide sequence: TGTGCCAGCAGCTTACAGCAGGGGAACTATGGCTACACCTTC.

Written as DNA, the CDR3 is TGTGCCAGCACAACCCCGTTCGCGAACACCGGGGAGCTGTTTTTT. Residues: CASTTPFANTGELFF. The chain combines TRBV11-2 with TRBJ2-2; D is ambiguous. The CDR3 contains 15 residues. The V gene's germline CDR1 is SGHAT and CDR2 FQNNGV. V lost 7 bases to trimming and J lost 0 bases, with 12 bases between them.

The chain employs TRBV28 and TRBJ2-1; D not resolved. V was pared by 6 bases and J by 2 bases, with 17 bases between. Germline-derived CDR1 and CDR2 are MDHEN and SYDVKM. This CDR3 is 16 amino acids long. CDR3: CASRLNSGDPYNEQFF. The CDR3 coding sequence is TGTGCCAGCAGACTAAACTCAGGAGACCCCTACAATGAGCAGTTCTTC. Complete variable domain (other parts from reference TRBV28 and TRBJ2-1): DVKVTQSSRYLVKRTGEKVFLECVQDMDHENMFWYRQDPGLGLRLIYFSYDVKMKEKGDIPEGYSVSREKKERFSLILESASTNQTSMYLCASRLNSGDPYNEQFFGPGTRLTVL.

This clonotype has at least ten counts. The CDR3 region is CASSRLGNTEAFF. CDR3 in DNA: TGTGCCAGCAGTAGGTTAGGGAACACTGAAGCTTTCTTT. This sequence joins TRBV7-9 and TRBJ1-1; D call uncertain. The CDR3 covers 13 residues. The germline V gene encodes CDR1 SEHNR and CDR2 FQNEAQ (reference sequence). Trimming shortened V by 6 bases and J by 1 base, and 9 bases separated the two germline ends.

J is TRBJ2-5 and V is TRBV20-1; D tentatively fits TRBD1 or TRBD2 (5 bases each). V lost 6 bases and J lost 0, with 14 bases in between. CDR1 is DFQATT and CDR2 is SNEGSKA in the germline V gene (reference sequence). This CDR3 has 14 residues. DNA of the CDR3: TGCAGTGCCAGCCCCTTGGGGGACCAAGAGACCCAGTACTTC. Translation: CSASPLGDQETQYF.

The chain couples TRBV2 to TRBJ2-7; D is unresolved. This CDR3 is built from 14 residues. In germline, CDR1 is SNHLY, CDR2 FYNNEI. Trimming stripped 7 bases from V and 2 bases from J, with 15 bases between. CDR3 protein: CASKASVAAYEQYF. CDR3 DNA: TGTGCCAGCAAAGCTTCCGTCGCAGCCTACGAGCAGTACTTC.

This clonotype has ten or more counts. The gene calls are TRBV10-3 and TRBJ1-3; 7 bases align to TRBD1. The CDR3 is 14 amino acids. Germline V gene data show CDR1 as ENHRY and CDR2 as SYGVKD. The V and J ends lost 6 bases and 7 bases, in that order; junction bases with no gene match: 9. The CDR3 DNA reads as TGTGCCATCAGCCCAGGGGGACGAGGGAACACCATATATTTT. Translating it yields CAISPGGRGNTIYF.

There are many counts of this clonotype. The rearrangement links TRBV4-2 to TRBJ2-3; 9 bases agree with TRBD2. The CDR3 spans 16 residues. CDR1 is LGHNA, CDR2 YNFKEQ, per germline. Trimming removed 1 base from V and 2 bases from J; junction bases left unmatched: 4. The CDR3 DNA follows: TGTGCCAGCAGCCAAGGCCCTAGCGGGGTCACAGATACGCAGTATTTT. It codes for CASSQGPSGVTDTQYF.

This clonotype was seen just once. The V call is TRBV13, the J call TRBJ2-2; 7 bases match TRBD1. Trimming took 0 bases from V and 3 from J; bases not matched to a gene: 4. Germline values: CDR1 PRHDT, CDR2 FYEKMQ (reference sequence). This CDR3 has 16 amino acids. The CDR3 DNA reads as TGTGCCAGCAGCTTAGGGACAGGGTCGGACACCGGGGAGCTGTTTTTT. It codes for CASSLGTGSDTGELFF.

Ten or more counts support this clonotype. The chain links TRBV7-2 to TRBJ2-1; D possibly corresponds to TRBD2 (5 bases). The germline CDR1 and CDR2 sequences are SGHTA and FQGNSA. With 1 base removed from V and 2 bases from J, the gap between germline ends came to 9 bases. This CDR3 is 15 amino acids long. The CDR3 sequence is CASSLVAGTYNEQFF. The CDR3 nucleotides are TGTGCCAGCAGCTTAGTTGCGGGCACCTACAATGAGCAGTTCTTC.

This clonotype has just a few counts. CDR3 residues: CASSSAVGGSGTEAFF. For the CDR3, the DNA is TGTGCCAGCAGCTCGGCTGTCGGGGGAAGTGGAACTGAAGCTTTCTTT. The chain is built from TRBV5-4 and TRBJ1-1; tentatively, D is TRBD1 (5 bases). The CDR3 is 16 amino acids. The germline CDR1 and CDR2 sequences are SGHNT and YYREEE (reference sequence). V was pared by 3 bases and J by 5 bases, with 20 bases between.

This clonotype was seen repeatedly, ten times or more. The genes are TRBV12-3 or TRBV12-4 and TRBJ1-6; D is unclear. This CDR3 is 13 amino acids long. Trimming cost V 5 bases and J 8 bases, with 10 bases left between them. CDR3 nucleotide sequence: TGTGCCAGCAGTCCAAGCCCGTATTCACCCCTCCACTTT. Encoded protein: CASSPSPYSPLHF.

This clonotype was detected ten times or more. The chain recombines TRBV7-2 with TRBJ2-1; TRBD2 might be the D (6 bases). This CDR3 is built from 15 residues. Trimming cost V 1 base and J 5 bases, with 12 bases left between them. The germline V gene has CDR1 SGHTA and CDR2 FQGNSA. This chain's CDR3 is CASSLGGDGHNEQFF. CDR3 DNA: TGTGCCAGCAGCTTAGGGGGGGATGGCCACAATGAGCAGTTCTTC. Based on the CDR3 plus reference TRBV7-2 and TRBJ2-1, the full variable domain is GAGVSQSPSNKVTEKGKDVELRCDPISGHTALYWYRQSLGQGLEFLIYFQGNSAPDKSGLPSDRFSAERTGGSVSTLTIQRTQQEDSAVYLCASSLGGDGHNEQFFGPGTRLTVL.

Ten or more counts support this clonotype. The CDR3 nucleotides are TGTGCCAGCAGCTTATGGACAGGCAAGACCACTAACTATGGCTACACCTTC. It translates to CASSLWTGKTTNYGYTF. The chain joins TRBV7-2 to TRBJ1-2; 7 bases line up with TRBD1. The trim removed 2 bases at V and 0 bases at J, leaving 9 bases unmatched. This CDR3 has 17 amino acids. Germline V CDR1 and CDR2: SGHTA, FQGNSA.

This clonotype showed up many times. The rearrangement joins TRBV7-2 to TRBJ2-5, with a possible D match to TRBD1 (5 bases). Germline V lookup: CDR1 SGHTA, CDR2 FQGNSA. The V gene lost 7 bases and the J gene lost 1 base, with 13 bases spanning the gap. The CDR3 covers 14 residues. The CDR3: CASTFGQIQETQYF. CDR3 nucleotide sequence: TGTGCCAGCACCTTTGGACAAATCCAAGAGACCCAGTACTTC. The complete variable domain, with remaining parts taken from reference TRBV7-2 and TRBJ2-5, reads GAGVSQSPSNKVTEKGKDVELRCDPISGHTALYWYRQSLGQGLEFLIYFQGNSAPDKSGLPSDRFSAERTGGSVSTLTIQRTQQEDSAVYLCASTFGQIQETQYFGPGTRLLVL.

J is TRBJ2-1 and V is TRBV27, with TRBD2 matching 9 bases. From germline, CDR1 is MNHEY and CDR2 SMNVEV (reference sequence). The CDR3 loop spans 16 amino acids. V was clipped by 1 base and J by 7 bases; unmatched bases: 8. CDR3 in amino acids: CASSLLGGRGGNEQFF. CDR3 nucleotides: TGTGCCAGCAGTTTATTAGGAGGGCGGGGGGGTAATGAGCAGTTCTTC.

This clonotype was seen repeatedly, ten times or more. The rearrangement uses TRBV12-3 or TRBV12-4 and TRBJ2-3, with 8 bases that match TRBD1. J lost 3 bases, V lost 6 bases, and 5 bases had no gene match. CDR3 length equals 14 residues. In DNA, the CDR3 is TGTGCCAGCAGACCAGGGGGCGGGACAGATACGCAGTATTTT. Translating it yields CASRPGGGTDTQYF.

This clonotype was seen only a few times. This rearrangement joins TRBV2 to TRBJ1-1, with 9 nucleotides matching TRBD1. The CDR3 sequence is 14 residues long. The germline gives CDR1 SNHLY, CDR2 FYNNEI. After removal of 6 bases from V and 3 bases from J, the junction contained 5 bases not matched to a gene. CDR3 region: CASSAQGADTEAFF. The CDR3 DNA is TGTGCCAGCAGCGCACAGGGGGCGGACACTGAAGCTTTCTTT.